This TCR beta chain appears in the sequencing data of a study of patients and donors after allogeneic stem cell transplantation. This clonotype was found a few times. Germline lookup yields CDR1 MNHEY and CDR2 SVGAGI. V dropped 2 bases and J dropped 1 base, with 11 bases sitting between them. This CDR3 is 15 amino acids long. In TCRdb, the RT-PCR reads were re-called with MiXCR into one record per CDR3 protein. The sample lists hundreds of thousands of distinct CDR3 sequences, roughly 16% seen once, with less than 9.5% in the top ten. The receptor comes from a human donor who was either an allogeneic HSCT recipient or a stem cell or donor lymphocyte infusion donor (not recorded which). It is not recorded whose cells these are; they may come from a transplant donor. The specimen sequenced was blood, either unsorted or a sorted T cell fraction (not recorded which). The chain joins TRBV6-5 to TRBJ2-5; D might be TRBD1 (6 bases). The CDR3 spells CASSYRGQPQETQYF. CDR3 in DNA: TGTGCCAGCAGTTACCGAGGACAGCCCCAAGAGACCCAGTACTTC.